The entry below gives a single T cell receptor (beta chain) sequence along with its context. This specimen comes from a study of blood T cell repertoires in COVID-19. Assignments of participants to cohorts depended upon their own reported clinical history. Germline V gene sequence: CDR1 MGHDK, CDR2 SYGVNS. V gave up 5 bases and J gave up 8 bases, with 21 bases separating them. CDR3 length equals 15 residues. In the original analysis: It was from reference gene primer amplification that nucleated cell counts were estimated. Assay used: immunoSEQ multiplex PCR; TCRdb lists only in-frame clones, some missing. The DNA was the basis for D and trimming; V, J and clone size are from that table. The data hold 200,000 to 300,000 clones, with around 88% observed a single time.

The sample taken for sequencing was PBMCs or T cells enriched from blood (not recorded which). The receptor's source is a middle-aged woman with acute COVID-19. The chain joins TRBV25-1 to TRBJ1-2; a possible D gene is TRBD1 (6 bases). CDR3 DNA: TGTGCCAGCAGTTTCAGCGGACAGAGGCGTGACGGCTACACCTTC. Its protein is CASSFSGQRRDGYTF.